The T cell receptor (beta chain) under discussion was sequenced for a study of T cell repertoires in cytomegalovirus infection. One entry per CDR3 protein results from TCRdb running MiXCR on the reads. The profile covers 200,000 to 300,000 distinct CDR3 sequences, with around 13% appearing a single time and around 8.1% taken by the ten largest. Germline values: CDR1 PRHDT, CDR2 FYEKMQ (reference sequence). The CDR3 runs to 13 residues. V shed 3 bases and J shed 5 bases, with 7 bases lying between them. The receptor was derived from a human donor in good health (CMV status not recorded). Some clones in this sample may be carry-over from other donors' samples. The chain couples TRBV13 to TRBJ2-2; no clear D gene. The sample was PBMCs. The CDR3 sequence: CASSFRPTGELFF. The CDR3 coding sequence is TGTGCCAGCAGCTTCAGGCCAACCGGGGAGCTGTTTTTT.